This T cell receptor beta chain was sequenced for a study of shared clonotypes between healthy human individuals. Concerning this clone itself: Its specificity is unknown.

The method was immunoSEQ multiplex PCR; TCRdb's version includes in-frame clones alone and lacks a portion of them. The sample has about 2.2 million clones, around 93% seen once; the top ten hold about 1.6%. CD45RO-negative, CCR7-selected cells formed the naive CD8 fraction, which excluded terminally differentiated effector memory CD45RA+ cells. V was trimmed by 4 bases and J by 1 base, leaving 13 bases between them. In germline, CDR1 is MNHEY, CDR2 SMNVEV (reference sequence). The CDR3 covers 15 residues. Study-level findings and limits: In general, naive subsets displayed greater estimated richness than memory subsets did. Represented diversity, genetic and exposure-history alike, was limited by few donors.

This clonotype was obtained from a young man in good health. Some clones in this sample may be carry-over from other donors' samples. The chain is built from TRBV27 and TRBJ1-1; possible D gene TRBD1, 5 bases. Sequenced: naive CD8+ T cells from PBMCs. CDR3: CASSSNEGQNTEAFF. CDR3 DNA: TGTGCCAGCAGTTCGAACGAAGGACAGAACACTGAAGCTTTCTTT.